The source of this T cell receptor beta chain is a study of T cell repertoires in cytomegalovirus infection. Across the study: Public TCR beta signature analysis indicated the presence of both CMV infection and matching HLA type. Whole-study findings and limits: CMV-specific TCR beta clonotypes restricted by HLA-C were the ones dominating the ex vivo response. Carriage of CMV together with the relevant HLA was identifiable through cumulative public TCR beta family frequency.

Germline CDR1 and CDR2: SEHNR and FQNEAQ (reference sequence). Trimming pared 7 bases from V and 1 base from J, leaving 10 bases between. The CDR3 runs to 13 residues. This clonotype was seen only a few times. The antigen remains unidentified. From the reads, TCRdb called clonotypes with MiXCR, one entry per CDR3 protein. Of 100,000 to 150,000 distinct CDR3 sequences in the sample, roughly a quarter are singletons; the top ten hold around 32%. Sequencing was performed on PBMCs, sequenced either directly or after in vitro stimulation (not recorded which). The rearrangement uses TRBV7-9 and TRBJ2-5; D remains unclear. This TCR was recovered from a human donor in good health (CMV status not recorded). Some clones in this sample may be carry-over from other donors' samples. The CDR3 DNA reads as TGTGCCAGCAATACCCTCGTCCAAGAGACCCAGTACTTC. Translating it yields CASNTLVQETQYF.